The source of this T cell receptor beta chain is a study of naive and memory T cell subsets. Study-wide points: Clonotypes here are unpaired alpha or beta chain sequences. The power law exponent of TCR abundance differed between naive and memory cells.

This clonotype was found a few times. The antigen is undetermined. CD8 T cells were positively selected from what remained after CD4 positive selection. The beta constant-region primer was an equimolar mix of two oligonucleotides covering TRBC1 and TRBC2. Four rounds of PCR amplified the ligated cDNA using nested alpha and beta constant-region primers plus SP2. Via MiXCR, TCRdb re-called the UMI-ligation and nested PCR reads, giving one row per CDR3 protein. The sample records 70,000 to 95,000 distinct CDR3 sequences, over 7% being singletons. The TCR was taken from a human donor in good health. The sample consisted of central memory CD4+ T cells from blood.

CDR3 protein: CASSLTPDRSTEAFF. Here the CDR3 DNA reads TGTGCCAGCAGCTTAACCCCCGACAGGTCCACTGAAGCTTTCTTT. The chain recombines TRBV7-3 with TRBJ1-1; TRBD1 might be the D (6 bases). Germline loops: CDR1 SGHTA, CDR2 FQGTGA. CDR3 length: 15 amino acids. With 0 bases removed from V and 4 bases from J, the gap between germline ends came to 12 bases.